These 3 T cell receptor beta chains were sequenced from one sample in a study of blood T cell repertoires in COVID-19. The protocol was immunoSEQ multiplex PCR, while the TCRdb copy is restricted to in-frame clones and leaves out a portion. The sample holds a few hundred thousand clones; around 87% are singletons and the top ten take approximately 1.9%. Sequenced input: PBMCs or T cells enriched from blood (not recorded which). These TCRs come from a middle-aged man in a cohort exposed to, infected with or recovered from COVID-19 (not recorded which).

The chain couples TRBV18 to TRBJ2-7; maybe TRBD2 (5 bases). The V end lost 4 bases, the J end lost 0 bases, and 10 bases lay between the germline ends. Germline assignment: CDR1 KGHSH and CDR2 LQKENI. The CDR3 covers 14 residues. The CDR3, as DNA: TGTGCCAGCTCACAGAGCGGAGACTCCTACGAGCAGTACTTC. Its protein product is CASSQSGDSYEQYF. Full variable domain (missing parts from reference TRBV18 and TRBJ2-7): NAGVMQNPRHLVRRRGQEARLRCSPMKGHSHVYWYRQLPEEGLKFMVYLQKENIIDESGMPKERFSAEFPKEGPSILRIQQVVRGDSAAYFCASSQSGDSYEQYFGPGTRLTVT.

The chain is built from TRBV29-1 and TRBJ2-1; D perhaps matches TRBD2 (5 bases). Germline V gene data show CDR1 as SQVTM and CDR2 as ANQGSEA. V dropped 4 bases and J dropped 9 bases, with 16 bases sitting between them. CDR3 length: 13 residues. DNA of the CDR3: TGCAGCGTTGTGTGGTGGGAGTTCGGTGAGCAGTTCTTC. This gives the protein CSVVWWEFGEQFF.

In its sample, this clone was seen a few times. This sequence joins TRBV3-1 (or the pseudogene TRBV3-2) and TRBJ2-6; weak D call: TRBD1 (6 bases). Between the trimmed V and J ends, which lost 1 base and 2 bases, there was a span of 6 bases. The CDR3 sequence is 15 residues long. Germline CDR1 reads LGHDT; CDR2 reads YNNKEL (reference sequence). The DNA of the CDR3 is TGTGCCAGCAGCCAAGGGACAGCTGGGGCCAACGTCCTGACTTTC. Its protein product is CASSQGTAGANVLTF.